What follows are 2 T cell receptor beta chains derived from one specimen sequenced in a study of shared clonotypes between healthy human individuals. Generated by immunoSEQ multiplex PCR, the TCRdb table keeps only in-frame clones and is missing some. The sample records some 2.1 million clones, 85% to 95% being singletons. Material for sequencing was naive CD4+ T cells sorted from blood. This sample's subset: CD45RA+ positively selected. The receptors shown here come from a man between 18 and 35 years old in good health.

The V call is TRBV18, the J call TRBJ1-1, with D possibly matching TRBD1 (6 bases). The CDR3 length is 14 residues. V was cut by 5 bases and J by 0 bases, with 10 bases left in between. In germline, CDR1 is KGHSH, CDR2 LQKENI. The CDR3 DNA follows: TGTGCCAGCTCAGCACAGGGTGTGAACACTGAAGCTTTCTTT. Translation: CASSAQGVNTEAFF.

The CDR3 bases are TGTGCCAGCAGTGAGGGGACAGCCCAAGAGACCCAGTACTTC. It codes for CASSEGTAQETQYF. The chain has TRBV2 and TRBJ2-5, with 7 bases identical to TRBD1. Trimming at V came to 3 bases and at J to 1 base, leaving 2 bases not matched to a gene. CDR3 length: 14 residues. Germline V lookup: CDR1 SNHLY, CDR2 FYNNEI.